This T cell receptor (beta chain) was retrieved from a study of shared clonotypes between healthy human individuals. TCRdb keeps only in-frame clones here, not all; method: immunoSEQ multiplex PCR. Here the sample spans about 1 million clones, roughly 70% being singletons. V lost 4 bases to trimming and J lost 7 bases; unmatched junction nucleotides: 7. The CDR3 loop spans 13 amino acids. Germline values: CDR1 GTSNPN, CDR2 SVGIG (reference sequence). This chain joins TRBV30 and TRBJ1-2; 9 bases map to TRBD1. Sequencing was done on a sample of memory CD4+ T cells sorted from blood. Subset meaning: CD45RA-negative fraction. The clonotype was recovered from a man aged 18 to 29 in good health. CDR3 residues: CAWTMGQGSGYTF. The CDR3 nucleotides are TGTGCCTGGACTATGGGACAGGGCTCTGGCTACACCTTC.